In its sample, the clone carrying this T cell receptor beta chain was seen a few times. The antigen remains unidentified. The sample originates from a study of response to subunit inactivated influenza vaccine. Findings and limits, study-wide: The authors suggested that every seasonal influenza vaccination recruits few new T cells.

Germline V gives CDR1 SNHLY, CDR2 FYNNEI. CDR3 length equals 18 residues. Losses at the gene ends were 2 bases for V and 8 bases for J; bases not matched to a gene: 14. TCRdb used MiXCR to reprocess the RT-PCR reads, holding one entry per CDR3 protein. The data show roughly 700,000 distinct CDR3 sequences, about 15% seen once. The chain links TRBV2 to TRBJ2-1; 11 positions agree with TRBD2. The TCR sequence derives from a middle-aged man who received an inactivated influenza vaccine. Here the sequenced sample was PBMCs from blood, taken 11 to 12 days after vaccination. CDR3 DNA sequence: TGTGCCAGCAGTGAACTAGCGGGAGGTACAAATGTCGGCGATGAGCAGTTCTTC. Its translation: CASSELAGGTNVGDEQFF.